The text below deals with one T cell receptor (beta chain). The data were obtained in a study of cytomegalovirus exposure and HLA in healthy donors. Primers for the PCR totalled 60 Vbeta and 13 Jbeta. Produced via immunoSEQ multiplex PCR; TCRdb's table is partial and in-frame only. The table includes around 60,000 clones, roughly 70% detected once. This CDR3 has 15 amino acids. V lost 1 base to trimming and J lost 2 bases, with 11 bases between them. Germline V gives CDR1 PRHDT, CDR2 FYEKMQ (reference sequence). This sequence originates from a man between 50 and 59 years old in good health and CMV-seropositive. The chain couples TRBV13 to TRBJ2-5, with a weak D call TRBD2 (5 bases). Source material: PBMCs. The CDR3 protein is CASSLVGSRQETQYF. The DNA of the CDR3 is TGTGCCAGCAGCTTAGTGGGGAGTCGGCAAGAGACCCAGTACTTC.